The 5 T cell receptor beta chains reported below all come from one sample, sequenced in a study of T cell repertoires in ileal Crohn's disease. Measured with immunoSEQ multiplex PCR; TCRdb has only the in-frame clones, and not every one. Of approximately 15,000 clones in the sample, roughly two thirds are singletons; the top ten hold under 6%. Material: ileal tissue. Receptors were obtained from an adult with Crohn's disease.

V gene TRBV6-6 combines with J gene TRBJ1-6; 7 bases align to TRBD1. Trimming removed 5 bases from V and 8 bases from J; junction bases left unmatched: 6. CDR1 is MNHNY and CDR2 is SVGAGI in the germline V gene (reference sequence). The CDR3 spans 14 residues. CDR3 protein: CASSDRVEDSPLHF. The CDR3 DNA is TGTGCCAGCAGTGACAGGGTCGAAGATTCACCCCTCCACTTT.

This rearrangement joins TRBV6-1 to TRBJ2-2; 10 nucleotides align to TRBD1. The V gene end was trimmed by 10 bases and the J gene end by 7 bases; junction bases not matched to a gene: 9. The CDR3 length is 14 residues. Germline V gene sequence: CDR1 MNHNS, CDR2 SASEGT. Here the CDR3 DNA reads TGTGCCATCGACAGGGGGCAAGAAGTCGGGGAGCTGTTTTTT. This codes for CAIDRGQEVGELFF.

The table lists this clone with a few counts. V and J are TRBV6-1 and TRBJ2-3; unclear D gene. V was clipped by 2 bases and J by 6 bases, with 9 bases between them. CDR1 and CDR2 from the germline V gene are MNHNS and SASEGT. This CDR3 contains 13 residues. CDR3 DNA: TGTGCCAGCAGTGAAACCAAGCCGGATACGCAGTATTTT. Translation: CASSETKPDTQYF.

V is TRBV13 and J is TRBJ1-6; D is perhaps TRBD1 (6 bases). Per germline, CDR1 PRHDT and CDR2 FYEKMQ (reference sequence). The CDR3 loop spans 19 amino acids. With 5 bases removed from V and 0 bases from J, the gap between germline ends came to 20 bases. CDR3 loop: CASSPRIGTKSSYNSPLHF. In nucleotides, the CDR3 is TGTGCCAGCAGCCCCCGAATCGGGACAAAAAGCTCCTATAATTCACCCCTCCACTTT.

The chain is built from TRBV20-1 and TRBJ1-1; the match to TRBD1 covers 8 bases. V shed 3 bases, J shed 11 bases, and the junction held 5 bases outside the gene matches. The germline V gene encodes CDR1 DFQATT and CDR2 SNEGSKA (reference sequence). CDR3 length equals 11 residues. The CDR3 DNA follows: TGCAGTGCTAGGCAGGGGGCGATTGCTTTCTTT. Its translation is CSARQGAIAFF.